Each of the 17 T cell receptor beta chains below was sequenced from the same sample in a study of cytomegalovirus exposure and HLA in healthy donors. 60 Vbeta and 13 Jbeta primers were used in PCR. Assay used: immunoSEQ multiplex PCR; TCRdb lists only in-frame clones, some missing. The data contain about 83,000 clones, about four fifths of them singletons. Sequencing was done on a sample of PBMCs. Source of these receptors: a woman between 25 and 40 years old in good health and CMV-seronegative.

This sequence joins TRBV19 and TRBJ2-5; D unclear. The CDR3 has 14 residues. CDR1 LNHDA and CDR2 SQIVND come from the germline V gene (reference sequence). V lost 5 bases and J 3 bases, leaving 13 bases between the germline ends. The CDR3 nucleotides read TGTGCCAGTAGTCCCGTCTTGATAGAAGAGACCCAGTACTTC. Its protein is CASSPVLIEETQYF.

The rearrangement links TRBV4-2 to TRBJ2-1; 9 bases agree with TRBD2. This CDR3 is built from 16 residues. V dropped 1 base and J dropped 8; count of bases not matched to a gene: 9. Germline V gives CDR1 LGHNA, CDR2 YNFKEQ. CDR3: CASSQVGGLAFDEQFF. The DNA of the CDR3 is TGTGCCAGCAGCCAAGTAGGGGGACTAGCATTCGATGAGCAGTTCTTC.

This clone occurred a few times. CDR3 DNA: TGTGCCAGCAGCACAGGGGTTGGAGGGGAGACCCAGTACTTC. This encodes CASSTGVGGETQYF. This chain joins TRBV7-9 and TRBJ2-5; D may be TRBD1 (7 bases). The ends were cut back, 5 bases at V and 5 bases at J, with 15 bases in the middle. CDR1 is SEHNR and CDR2 is FQNEAQ in the germline V gene (reference sequence). The CDR3 contains 14 residues.

This clone was observed once. The chain couples TRBV18 to TRBJ2-3, with 7 bases that match TRBD1. V was clipped by 6 bases and J by 6 bases; unmatched bases: 15. This CDR3 comprises 16 residues. From germline, CDR1 is KGHSH and CDR2 LQKENI. Here the CDR3 reads CASSPNGDRRGDTQYF. The DNA for the CDR3 is TGTGCCAGCTCCCCTAACGGGGACAGAAGAGGGGATACGCAGTATTTT.

J is TRBJ2-7 and V is TRBV9, with D possibly matching TRBD1 (6 bases). Germline V gives CDR1 SGDLS, CDR2 YYNGEE. The V gene lost 0 bases and the J gene lost 4 bases, with 17 bases spanning the gap. This CDR3 is built from 16 residues. The CDR3 reads CASSVASRDTIYEQYF. The DNA of the CDR3 is TGTGCCAGCAGCGTAGCTAGTCGGGACACCATTTACGAGCAGTACTTC.

The DNA for the CDR3 is TGTGCCAGCAGCCACGGGGATAACTATGGCTACACCTTC. This codes for CASSHGDNYGYTF. The chain is built from TRBV4-2 and TRBJ1-2; no clear D. The CDR3 is made up of 13 amino acids. V shed 3 bases and J shed 1 base, with 6 bases lying between them. CDR1 is LGHNA and CDR2 is YNFKEQ in the germline V gene.

The gene calls are TRBV28 and TRBJ1-1; tentatively, D is TRBD1 (5 bases). The ends were cut back, 5 bases at V and 6 bases at J, with 19 bases in the middle. The germline V gene has CDR1 MDHEN and CDR2 SYDVKM. There are 15 residues in the CDR3. DNA for the CDR3: TGTGCCAGCAGTCCGTCAGGAGGGGACGGGGCTGAAGCTTTCTTT. This translates into CASSPSGGDGAEAFF. Complete variable domain (other parts from reference TRBV28 and TRBJ1-1): DVKVTQSSRYLVKRTGEKVFLECVQDMDHENMFWYRQDPGLGLRLIYFSYDVKMKEKGDIPEGYSVSREKKERFSLILESASTNQTSMYLCASSPSGGDGAEAFFGQGTRLTVV.

This chain links TRBV19 with TRBJ1-2; TRBD1 is a possible D gene (6 bases). Trimming took 7 bases from V and 7 from J, leaving 13 bases between them. The germline gives CDR1 LNHDA, CDR2 SQIVND (reference sequence). The CDR3 totals 12 residues. The CDR3 region has the DNA TGTGCCAGTAAAATACAGGGATCTGGCTACACCTTC. Its protein product is CASKIQGSGYTF.

This clone was recorded once. The V and J genes are TRBV6-6 and TRBJ2-5; a possible D gene is TRBD1 (6 bases). This CDR3 comprises 13 residues. Germline loops: CDR1 MNHNY, CDR2 SVGAGI (reference sequence). Trimming took off 8 bases at V and 4 bases at J, with 14 bases between the two ends. DNA for the CDR3: TGTGCCAGCCATCGAGGGGGTCGAGAGACCCAGTACTTC. Encoded protein: CASHRGGRETQYF.

The CDR3 coding sequence is TGCGCCAGCAGCCCCAGGACTAGCGGAGCGTCTAGCACAGATACGCAGTATTTT. Translation gives CASSPRTSGASSTDTQYF. V usage is TRBV5-1 and J usage is TRBJ2-3, with TRBD2 matching over 10 bases. The trim removed 4 bases at V and 0 bases at J, leaving 11 bases unmatched. The CDR3 is 18 residues long. The germline V gene encodes CDR1 SGHRS and CDR2 YFSETQ. Full variable domain (outside the CDR3, taken from reference TRBV5-1 and TRBJ2-3): KAGVTQTPRYLIKTRGQQVTLSCSPISGHRSVSWYQQTPGQGLQFLFEYFSETQRNKGNFPGRFSGRQFSNSRSEMNVSTLELGDSALYLCASSPRTSGASSTDTQYFGPGTRLTVL.

In its sample, this clone was seen once. The J gene is TRBJ2-1, the V gene TRBV5-6, with TRBD2 matching 7 bases. CDR1 SGHDT and CDR2 YYEEEE come from the germline V gene. J was trimmed by 2 bases and V by 4 bases; bases with no gene match: 6. This CDR3 has 15 amino acids. The CDR3 DNA reads as TGTGCCAGCAGCGCTGTAGCGGGTGCCTACAATGAGCAGTTCTTC. It codes for CASSAVAGAYNEQFF.

The CDR3 DNA is TGTGCCAGCAGCCCCCGAGGGGGTGGGGGCACAGATACGCAGTATTTT. This codes for CASSPRGGGGTDTQYF. V gene TRBV11-2 combines with J gene TRBJ2-3, with D possibly being TRBD1 (6 bases). There are 16 residues in the CDR3. The V gene lost 5 bases and the J gene lost 1 base, with 16 bases spanning the gap. Germline V CDR1 and CDR2: SGHAT, FQNNGV.

In its sample, this clone was seen once. The V call is TRBV11-2, the J call TRBJ2-5; 11 bases fit TRBD2. V trimming: 5 bases; J trimming: 5 bases; junction bases outside the gene matches: 13. This CDR3 has 17 residues. CDR1 is SGHAT and CDR2 is FQNNGV in the germline V gene. This CDR3 is CASSLIAGGPRGETQYF. The CDR3 nucleotides are TGTGCCAGCAGCCTTATAGCGGGAGGGCCCCGTGGGGAGACCCAGTACTTC.

CDR3 in DNA: TGTGCCTGGTCCCCTACAGGGTCCCATGGCTACACCTTC. Its protein is CAWSPTGSHGYTF. This rearrangement joins TRBV30 to TRBJ1-2; TRBD1 might be the D (6 bases). This CDR3 is 13 amino acids long. The germline V and J ends were trimmed by 5 bases and 6 bases, with 16 bases remaining between them. Germline lookup yields CDR1 GTSNPN and CDR2 SVGIG (reference sequence).

This chain uses TRBV6-5 with TRBJ2-2, with 12 nucleotides matching TRBD2. This CDR3 spans 16 amino acids. Germline lookup yields CDR1 MNHEY and CDR2 SVGAGI. With 4 bases clipped from V and 6 bases from J, the junction kept 6 bases outside the gene matches. The CDR3 loop reads CASSFLTSGSPGELFF. The CDR3 region has the DNA TGTGCCAGCAGTTTCCTGACTAGCGGGAGCCCCGGGGAGCTGTTTTTT.

In this sample, this clone turned up a few times. The same CDR3 also results from other DNA sequences found in this sample. The chain is built from TRBV9 and TRBJ2-2, with no clear D. Trimming left V 2 bases short and J 4 bases short, with 3 bases between. Germline assignment: CDR1 SGDLS and CDR2 YYNGEE. The CDR3 consists of 12 residues. This CDR3 reads CASSVGTGELFF. The DNA for the CDR3 is TGTGCCAGCAGCGTCGGCACCGGGGAGCTGTTTTTT.

The rearrangement uses TRBV9 and TRBJ1-1, with unresolved D. The CDR3 spans 13 residues. The V end was cut by 0 bases, the J end by 5 bases, with 8 bases between. The V gene's germline CDR1 is SGDLS and CDR2 YYNGEE. DNA of the CDR3: TGTGCCAGCAGCGTAGGTGCGGAGACTGAAGCTTTCTTT. Translating it yields CASSVGAETEAFF.